These 23 T cell receptor beta chains came from one sample sequenced in a study of CXCR3-negative and CXCR3-positive naive CD8 T cells. Study-wide results and limits: Hydrophobicity of TRB CDR3s was greater in CXCR3-positive naive cells than in CXCR3-negative naive cells.

Their antigens are not known. The TRB libraries of cDNA were built by UMI-labeled 5' RACE. TCRdb reworked the 5' RACE reads into one entry per CDR3 protein, no DNA. The sample data list roughly 100,000 distinct CDR3 sequences. Sequencing used naive CXCR3+ CD8+ T cells from blood. Sample subset: CD45RO-CCR7+CD27+CD95- naive CD8+ T cells expressing CXCR3 (TNR3+). The receptors come from a human donor in good health. Some clones in this sample may be carry-over from other donors' samples.

CDR3 loop: CASSQDPGHPGTDTQYF. The chain combines TRBV4-3 with TRBJ2-3; TCRdb's assignment of TRBD2 cannot be checked, as there is no DNA. Germline V gene data show CDR1 as LGHNA and CDR2 as YSLEER. The CDR3 is made up of 17 amino acids.

The chain's CDR3 is CASSLAESSYEQYF. The chain is built from TRBV6-6 and TRBJ2-7; as DNA is missing, the TRBD1 call by TCRdb cannot be tested. CDR1 and CDR2 from the germline V gene are MNHNY and SVGAGI (reference sequence). The CDR3 contains 14 residues.

The chain uses TRBV13 and TRBJ2-5. This CDR3 is 14 amino acids long. CDR1 is PRHDT, CDR2 FYEKMQ, per germline (reference sequence). The CDR3 sequence: CASSLRQVQETQYF.

The chain joins TRBV7-6 to TRBJ2-2. The CDR3 consists of 12 residues. Per the germline V gene, CDR1 is SGHVS and CDR2 is FNYEAQ. CDR3 residues: CASSPRQGELFF.

The rearrangement uses TRBV6-1 and TRBJ2-1; the TCRdb call, TRBD1, lacks DNA for checking. Germline V gene lookup returns CDR1 MNHNS and CDR2 SASEGT. CDR3 length equals 13 residues. The CDR3 reads CASSEGTVNEQFF.

The V call is TRBV7-9, the J call TRBJ1-1; without DNA, the TCRdb call of TRBD1 cannot be checked. This CDR3 spans 13 amino acids. The V gene's germline CDR1 is SEHNR and CDR2 FQNEAQ (reference sequence). CDR3: CASSFRGETEAFF.

V gene TRBV5-6 combines with J gene TRBJ2-1. Germline loops: CDR1 SGHDT, CDR2 YYEEEE. CDR3 length: 14 residues. CDR3 region: CASSLGQRHNEQFF. The full variable domain, in which reference TRBV5-6 and TRBJ2-1 provide the parts outside the CDR3, is DAGVTQSPTHLIKTRGQQVTLRCSPKSGHDTVSWYQQALGQGPQFIFQYYEEEERQRGNFPDRFSGHQFPNYSSELNVNALLLGDSALYLCASSLGQRHNEQFFGPGTRLTVL.

The chain employs TRBV29-1 and TRBJ2-5; TCRdb's D call of TRBD2 is untestable without DNA. Germline assignment: CDR1 SQVTM and CDR2 ANQGSEA. The CDR3 runs 17 residues. CDR3 sequence reads: CSVNGLAGAIGGETQYF.

The rearrangement links TRBV19 to TRBJ2-1. Germline lookup yields CDR1 LNHDA and CDR2 SQIVND (reference sequence). The CDR3 runs 14 residues. This CDR3 reads CASSVLSSYNEQFF.

The V gene is TRBV7-6, the J gene TRBJ2-6. Germline CDR1 SGHVS, CDR2 FNYEAQ. The length of the CDR3 is 15 residues. CDR3 residues: CASSSYSSGANVLTF.

The rearrangement joins TRBV7-2 to TRBJ1-2; TCRdb names TRBD1, which stays unverified in the absence of DNA. Germline V gene lookup returns CDR1 SGHTA and CDR2 FQGNSA. This CDR3 region has 14 residues. The CDR3 spells CASSLSGADYGYTF.

The genes are TRBV6-1 and TRBJ2-3; TCRdb reports TRBD1, a call that lacks DNA to check it against. Germline lookup yields CDR1 MNHNS and CDR2 SASEGT. The CDR3 has 14 residues. The CDR3: CASSEAGGVDTQYF.

This sequence joins TRBV6-5 and TRBJ1-2; checking the TCRdb D call of TRBD1 is not possible without DNA. CDR1 is MNHEY and CDR2 is SVGAGI in the germline V gene. The CDR3 covers 15 residues. The CDR3 sequence is CASSAGTGEHQGYTF.

The chain combines TRBV7-9 with TRBJ2-2; TCRdb's D call, TRBD2, is unchecked because there is no DNA. CDR1 is SEHNR and CDR2 is FQNEAQ in the germline V gene (reference sequence). The CDR3 runs 21 residues. The CDR3 spells CASSPIIGDSTSGAFTGELFF. Combining the CDR3 with reference TRBV7-9 and TRBJ2-2 gives the whole variable domain DTGVSQNPRHKITKRGQNVTFRCDPISEHNRLYWYRQTLGQGPEFLTYFQNEAQLEKSRLLSDRFSAERPKGSFSTLEIQRTEQGDSAMYLCASSPIIGDSTSGAFTGELFFGEGSRLTVL.

The J gene is TRBJ2-4, the V gene TRBV28; TCRdb calls TRBD1, which cannot be checked without DNA. Germline V gene sequence: CDR1 MDHEN, CDR2 SYDVKM. The CDR3 is 15 amino acids. CDR3 sequence: CASSLMSLAKNIQYF.

The chain combines TRBV19 with TRBJ2-2; TCRdb outputs TRBD1, but without DNA this stays unchecked. The CDR3 is 16 residues long. Germline lookup yields CDR1 LNHDA and CDR2 SQIVND (reference sequence). The CDR3 reads CASSTVDRDNTGELFF.

The V and J genes are TRBV28 and TRBJ2-7; with no DNA, the TCRdb D assignment of TRBD1 cannot be verified. This CDR3 spans 14 amino acids. The germline gives CDR1 MDHEN, CDR2 SYDVKM. The CDR3 spells CASTLTTGSYEQYF.

The CDR3 loop reads CASSVYNEQFF. This rearrangement joins TRBV6-6 to TRBJ2-1. CDR3 size: 11 residues. CDR1 is MNHNY and CDR2 is SVGAGI in the germline V gene (reference sequence).

The chain is built from TRBV20-1 and TRBJ2-7; the D call from TCRdb, TRBD1, cannot be confirmed without DNA. The germline V gene has CDR1 DFQATT and CDR2 SNEGSKA (reference sequence). The CDR3 spans 13 residues. CDR3 region: CSAPRRGSREQYF.

V usage is TRBV9 and J usage is TRBJ2-1; TCRdb gives TRBD1 as the D gene, but with no DNA this cannot be confirmed. Germline V CDR1 and CDR2: SGDLS, YYNGEE. The CDR3 has 14 residues. CDR3: CASSVDTRRDEQFF.

The chain links TRBV29-1 to TRBJ1-1. Germline V gene sequence: CDR1 SQVTM, CDR2 ANQGSEA. The CDR3 is made up of 15 amino acids. The CDR3 is CSVEDFGRSATEAFF.

V usage is TRBV21-1 and J usage is TRBJ2-7; TCRdb designates TRBD1, a call that cannot be tested without DNA. TRBV21-1 is noted as a pseudogene. This CDR3 has 17 amino acids. The CDR3 sequence: CASSPNSARTGVYEQYF.

J is TRBJ1-1 and V is TRBV19. This CDR3 has 13 residues. From germline, CDR1 is LNHDA and CDR2 SQIVND (reference sequence). The CDR3 loop is CASSTAVNTEAFF.